This T cell receptor (beta chain) was recorded in a study of T cells in Graves' hyperthyroidism and ophthalmopathy. Findings and caveats of the study: Classification by a 13 V-J model distinguished ophthalmopathy from stable hyperthyroidism. Most thyroid-expanded clonotypes above 0.001 were also found in blood.

Aged 18 to 65, the patients had hyperthyroidism that was newly diagnosed and had lasted under 2 months. Patients showing uncontrolled infection, other autoimmune disease, pregnancy or lactation were ineligible. The CDR3 spans 16 residues. The germline gives CDR1 LNHDA, CDR2 SQIVND (reference sequence). It was RNA transcripts that yielded the amplified TCR beta CDR3 regions. With the HTBI primer set, the TCR CDR3 went through a first round of RT-PCR. TCRdb analysed the multiplex PCR reads with MiXCR anew, one entry per CDR3 protein. In the table there are fewer than 200,000 distinct CDR3 sequences, about 17% of which are singletons. The sample holds a few counts of this clonotype. The target antigen is unknown. The junction departs from germline at one end; a sequencing error may be responsible.

This receptor was identified in a woman between 50 and 59 years old with Graves' hyperthyroidism. Sequences were obtained from blood. This chain joins TRBV19 and TRBJ1-2; 7 bases align to TRBD1. The CDR3 coding sequence is TGTGCCAATAGTATACGCCCGAAGGGGGCAATCGGTGGCTACACCTTC. Its protein is CANSIRPKGAIGGYTF.